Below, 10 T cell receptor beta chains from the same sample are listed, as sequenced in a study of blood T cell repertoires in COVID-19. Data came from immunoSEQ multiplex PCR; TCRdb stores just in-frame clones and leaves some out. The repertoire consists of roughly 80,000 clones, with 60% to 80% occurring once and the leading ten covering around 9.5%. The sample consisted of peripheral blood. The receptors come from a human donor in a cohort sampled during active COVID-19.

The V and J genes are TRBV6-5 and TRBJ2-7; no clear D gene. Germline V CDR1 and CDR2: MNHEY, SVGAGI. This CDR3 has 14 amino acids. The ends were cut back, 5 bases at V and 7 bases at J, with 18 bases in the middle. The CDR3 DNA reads TGTGCCAGCAGTCTAGGTACATACACCCTGGAGCAGTACTTC. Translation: CASSLGTYTLEQYF.

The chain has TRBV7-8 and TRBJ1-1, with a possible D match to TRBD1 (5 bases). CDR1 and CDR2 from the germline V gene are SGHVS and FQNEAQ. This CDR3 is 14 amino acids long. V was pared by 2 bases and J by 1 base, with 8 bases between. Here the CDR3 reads CASSLIDRNTEAFF. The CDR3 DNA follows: TGTGCCAGCAGCTTAATAGACAGGAACACTGAAGCTTTCTTT.

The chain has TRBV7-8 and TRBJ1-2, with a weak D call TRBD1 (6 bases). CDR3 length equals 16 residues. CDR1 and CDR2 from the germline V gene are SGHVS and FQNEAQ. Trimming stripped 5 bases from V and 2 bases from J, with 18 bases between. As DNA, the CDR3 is TGTGCCAGCAGCGACGGGACAACAATAACGAACTATGGCTACACCTTC. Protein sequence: CASSDGTTITNYGYTF.

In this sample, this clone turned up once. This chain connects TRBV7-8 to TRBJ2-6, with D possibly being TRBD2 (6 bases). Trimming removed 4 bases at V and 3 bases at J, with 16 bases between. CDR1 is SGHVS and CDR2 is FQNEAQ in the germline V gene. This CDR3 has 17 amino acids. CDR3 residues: CASSYGLSIFGANVLTF. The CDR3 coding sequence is TGTGCCAGCAGCTACGGACTATCCATCTTTGGGGCCAACGTCCTGACTTTC.

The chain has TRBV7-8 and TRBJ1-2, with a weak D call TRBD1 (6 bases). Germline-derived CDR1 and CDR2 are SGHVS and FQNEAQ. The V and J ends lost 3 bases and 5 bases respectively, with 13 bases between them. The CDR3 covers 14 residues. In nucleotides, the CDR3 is TGTGCCAGCAGCTTGGAGACAGGAAAGTATGGCTACACCTTC. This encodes CASSLETGKYGYTF.

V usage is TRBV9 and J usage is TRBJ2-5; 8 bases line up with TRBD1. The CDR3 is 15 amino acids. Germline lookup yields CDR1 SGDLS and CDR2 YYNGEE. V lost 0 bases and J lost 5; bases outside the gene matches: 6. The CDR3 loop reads CASSVGTGGSETQYF. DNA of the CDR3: TGTGCCAGCAGCGTAGGTACAGGGGGTAGCGAGACCCAGTACTTC. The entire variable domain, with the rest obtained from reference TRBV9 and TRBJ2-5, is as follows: DSGVTQTPKHLITATGQRVTLRCSPRSGDLSVYWYQQSLDQGLQFLIQYYNGEERAKGNILERFSAQQFPDLHSELNLSSLELGDSALYFCASSVGTGGSETQYFGPGTRLLVL.

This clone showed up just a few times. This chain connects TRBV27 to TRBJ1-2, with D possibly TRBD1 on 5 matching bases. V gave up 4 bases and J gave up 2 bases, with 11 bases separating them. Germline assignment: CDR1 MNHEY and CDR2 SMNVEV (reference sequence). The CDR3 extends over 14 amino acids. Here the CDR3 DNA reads TGTGCCAGCAGTTCGACAGTTTCAAACTATGGCTACACCTTC. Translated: CASSSTVSNYGYTF.

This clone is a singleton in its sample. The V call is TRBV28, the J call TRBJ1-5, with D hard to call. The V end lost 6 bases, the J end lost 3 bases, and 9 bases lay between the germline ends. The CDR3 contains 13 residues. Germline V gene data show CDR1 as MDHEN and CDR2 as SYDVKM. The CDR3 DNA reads TGTGCCAGCAGAGAAGTACTCAATCAGCCCCAGCATTTT. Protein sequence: CASREVLNQPQHF.

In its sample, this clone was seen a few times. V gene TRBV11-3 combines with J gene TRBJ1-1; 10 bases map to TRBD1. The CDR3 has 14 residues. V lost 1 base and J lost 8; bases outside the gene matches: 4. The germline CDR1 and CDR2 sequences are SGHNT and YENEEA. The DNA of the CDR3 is TGTGCCAGCAGCTTAGGAGACAGGGGGCAGGAAGCTTTCTTT. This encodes CASSLGDRGQEAFF.

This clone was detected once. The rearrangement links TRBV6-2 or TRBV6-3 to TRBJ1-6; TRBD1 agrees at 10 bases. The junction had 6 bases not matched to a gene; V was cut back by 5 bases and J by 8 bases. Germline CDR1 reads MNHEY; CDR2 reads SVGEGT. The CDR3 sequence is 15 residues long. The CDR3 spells CASSIPGTGDSPLHF. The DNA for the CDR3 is TGTGCCAGCAGTATCCCCGGGACAGGGGATTCACCCCTCCACTTT.